There are a few counts of the clone carrying this TCR beta chain. Germline CDR1 and CDR2: MNHEY and SMNVEV (reference sequence). Trimming cost V 5 bases and J 4 bases; bases outside gene matches: 9. The CDR3 loop spans 16 amino acids. Regions amplified from RNA transcripts were the TCR beta CDR3 regions. In the first-round RT-PCR of the TCR CDR3, the HTBI primer set was used. Each CDR3 protein gets one entry after TCRdb re-called the multiplex PCR reads with MiXCR. The sample includes some 580,000 distinct CDR3 sequences, roughly 16% seen only once; the top ten take more than 3%. This entry is derived from a study of T cells in Graves' hyperthyroidism and ophthalmopathy.

The V and J genes are TRBV27 and TRBJ2-2; TRBD2 aligns across 8 bases. The sequence was obtained from a woman aged 40-49 years with Graves' ophthalmopathy. The specimen was blood. In DNA form, the CDR3 reads TGTGCCAGCAGTCCCATAGCGGGGTCGCTCACCGGGGAGCTGTTTTTT. Its protein product is CASSPIAGSLTGELFF.